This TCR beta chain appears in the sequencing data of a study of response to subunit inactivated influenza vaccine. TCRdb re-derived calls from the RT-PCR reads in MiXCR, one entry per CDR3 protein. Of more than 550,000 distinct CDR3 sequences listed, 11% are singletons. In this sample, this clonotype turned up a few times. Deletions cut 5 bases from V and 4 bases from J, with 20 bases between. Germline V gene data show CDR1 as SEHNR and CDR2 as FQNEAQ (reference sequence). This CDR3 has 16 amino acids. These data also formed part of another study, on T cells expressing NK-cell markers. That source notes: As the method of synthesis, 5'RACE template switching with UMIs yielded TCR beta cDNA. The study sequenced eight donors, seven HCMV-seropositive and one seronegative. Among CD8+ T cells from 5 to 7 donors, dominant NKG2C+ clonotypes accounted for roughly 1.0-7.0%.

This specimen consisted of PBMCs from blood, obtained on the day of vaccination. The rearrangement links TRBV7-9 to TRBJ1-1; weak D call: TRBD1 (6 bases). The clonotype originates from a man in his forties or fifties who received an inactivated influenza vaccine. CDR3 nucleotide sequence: TGTGCCAGCAGCCCCACCACATACACAGGGTCCACTGAAGCTTTCTTT. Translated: CASSPTTYTGSTEAFF.